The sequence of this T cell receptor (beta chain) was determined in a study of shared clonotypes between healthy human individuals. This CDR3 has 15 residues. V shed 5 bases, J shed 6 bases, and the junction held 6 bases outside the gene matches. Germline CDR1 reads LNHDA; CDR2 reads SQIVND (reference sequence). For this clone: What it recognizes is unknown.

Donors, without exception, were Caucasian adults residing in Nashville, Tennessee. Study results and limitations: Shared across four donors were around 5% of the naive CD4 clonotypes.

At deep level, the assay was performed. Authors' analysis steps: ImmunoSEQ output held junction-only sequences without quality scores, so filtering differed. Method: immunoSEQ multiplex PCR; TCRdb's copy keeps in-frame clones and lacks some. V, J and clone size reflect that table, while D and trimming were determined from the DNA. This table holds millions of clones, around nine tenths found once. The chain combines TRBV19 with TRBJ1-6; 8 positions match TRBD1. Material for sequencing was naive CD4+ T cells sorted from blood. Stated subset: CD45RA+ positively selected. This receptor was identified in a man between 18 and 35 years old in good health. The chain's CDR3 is CASSSQGAFNSPLHF. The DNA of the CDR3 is TGTGCCAGTAGTTCCCAGGGGGCGTTTAATTCACCCCTCCACTTT.